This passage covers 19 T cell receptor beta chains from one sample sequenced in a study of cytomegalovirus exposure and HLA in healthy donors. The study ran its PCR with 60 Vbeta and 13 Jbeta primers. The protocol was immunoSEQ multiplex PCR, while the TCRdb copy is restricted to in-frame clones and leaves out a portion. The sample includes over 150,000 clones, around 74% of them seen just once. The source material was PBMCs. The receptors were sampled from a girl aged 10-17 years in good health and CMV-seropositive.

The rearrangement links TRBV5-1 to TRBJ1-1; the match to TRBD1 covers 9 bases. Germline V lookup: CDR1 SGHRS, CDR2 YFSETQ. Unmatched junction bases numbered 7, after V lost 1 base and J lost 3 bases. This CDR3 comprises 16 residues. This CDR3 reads CASSLTGTGRDTEAFF. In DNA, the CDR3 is TGCGCCAGCAGCTTGACGGGGACAGGGAGGGACACTGAAGCTTTCTTT.

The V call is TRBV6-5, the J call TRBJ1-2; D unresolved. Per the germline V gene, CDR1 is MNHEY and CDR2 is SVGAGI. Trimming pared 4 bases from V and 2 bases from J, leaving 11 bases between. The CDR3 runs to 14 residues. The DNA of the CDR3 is TGTGCCAGCAGTTGGCTGGGCGCCAACTATGGCTACACCTTC. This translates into CASSWLGANYGYTF.

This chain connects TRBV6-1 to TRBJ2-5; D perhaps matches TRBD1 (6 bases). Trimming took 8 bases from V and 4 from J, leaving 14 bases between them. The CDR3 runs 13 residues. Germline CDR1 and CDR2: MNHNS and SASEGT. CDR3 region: CASLTGTGETQYF. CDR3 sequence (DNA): TGTGCCAGCCTAACAGGGACGGGAGAGACCCAGTACTTC.

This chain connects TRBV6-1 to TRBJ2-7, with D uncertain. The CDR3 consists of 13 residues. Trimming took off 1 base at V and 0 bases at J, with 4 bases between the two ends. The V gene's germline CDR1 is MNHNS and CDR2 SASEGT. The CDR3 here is CASSEVSSYEQYF. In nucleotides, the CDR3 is TGTGCCAGCAGTGAAGTCAGCTCCTACGAGCAGTACTTC.

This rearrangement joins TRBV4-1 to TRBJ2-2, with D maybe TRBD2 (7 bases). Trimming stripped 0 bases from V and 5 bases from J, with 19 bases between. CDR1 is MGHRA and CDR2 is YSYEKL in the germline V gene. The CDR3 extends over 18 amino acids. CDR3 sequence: CASSQEVGASGRTGELFF. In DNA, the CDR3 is TGCGCCAGCAGCCAAGAGGTGGGGGCTAGCGGAAGAACCGGGGAGCTGTTTTTT.

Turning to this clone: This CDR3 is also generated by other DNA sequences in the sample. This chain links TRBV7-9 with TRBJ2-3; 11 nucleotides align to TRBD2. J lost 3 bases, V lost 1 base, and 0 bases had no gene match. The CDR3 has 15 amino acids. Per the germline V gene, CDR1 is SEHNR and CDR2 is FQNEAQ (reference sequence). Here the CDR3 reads CASSLGLAGTDTQYF. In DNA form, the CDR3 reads TGTGCCAGCAGCTTAGGACTAGCGGGGACAGATACGCAGTATTTT.

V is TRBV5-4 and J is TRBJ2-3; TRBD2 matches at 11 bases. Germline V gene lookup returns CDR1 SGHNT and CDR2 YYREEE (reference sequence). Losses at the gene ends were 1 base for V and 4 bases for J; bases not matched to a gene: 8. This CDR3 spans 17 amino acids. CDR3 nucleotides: TGTGCCAGCAGCTTGAGTCCACTAGCGGGGGTCCCAGATACGCAGTATTTT. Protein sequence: CASSLSPLAGVPDTQYF.

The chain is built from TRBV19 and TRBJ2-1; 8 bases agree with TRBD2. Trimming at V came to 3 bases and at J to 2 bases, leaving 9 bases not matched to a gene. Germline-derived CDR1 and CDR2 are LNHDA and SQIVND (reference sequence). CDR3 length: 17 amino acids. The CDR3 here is CASSIAGGAGTYNEQFF. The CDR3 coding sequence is TGTGCCAGTAGTATCGCCGGGGGGGCCGGGACCTACAATGAGCAGTTCTTC.

The CDR3 DNA sequence: TGTGCCAGCAGTCCCGGGACAAACTCCTACGAGCAGTACTTC. Translating it yields CASSPGTNSYEQYF. The chain employs TRBV27 and TRBJ2-7; tentative D call: TRBD1 (6 bases). Trimming left V 5 bases short and J 0 bases short, with 11 bases between. The CDR3 is 14 residues long. Germline V gene sequence: CDR1 MNHEY, CDR2 SMNVEV (reference sequence).

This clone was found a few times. For the CDR3, the DNA is TGCGCCAGCAGCCAAAGTGGGACAGGCGTCAATGAGCAGTTCTTC. This codes for CASSQSGTGVNEQFF. The rearrangement links TRBV5-1 to TRBJ2-1; 8 nucleotides agree with TRBD1. This CDR3 is built from 15 residues. V dropped 4 bases and J dropped 6; count of bases not matched to a gene: 9. Germline assignment: CDR1 SGHRS and CDR2 YFSETQ.

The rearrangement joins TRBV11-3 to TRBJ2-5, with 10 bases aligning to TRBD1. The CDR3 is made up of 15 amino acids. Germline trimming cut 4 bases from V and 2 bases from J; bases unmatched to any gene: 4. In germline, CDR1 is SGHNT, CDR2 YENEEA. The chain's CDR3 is CASSSGQGTQETQYF. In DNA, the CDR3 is TGTGCCAGCAGCTCGGGACAGGGGACACAAGAGACCCAGTACTTC.

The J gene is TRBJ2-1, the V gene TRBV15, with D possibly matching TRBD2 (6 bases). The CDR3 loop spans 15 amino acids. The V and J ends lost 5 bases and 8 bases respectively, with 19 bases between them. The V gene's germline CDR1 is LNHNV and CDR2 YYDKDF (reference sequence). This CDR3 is CATSLQRLGQDEQFF. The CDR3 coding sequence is TGTGCCACCAGCCTCCAGCGACTAGGCCAGGATGAGCAGTTCTTC.

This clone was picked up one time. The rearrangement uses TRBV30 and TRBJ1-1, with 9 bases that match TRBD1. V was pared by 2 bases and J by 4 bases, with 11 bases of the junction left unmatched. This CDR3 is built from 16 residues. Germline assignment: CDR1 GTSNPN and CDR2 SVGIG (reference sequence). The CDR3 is CAWSPLGGQGGTEAFF. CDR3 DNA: TGTGCCTGGAGTCCACTCGGGGGACAGGGCGGCACTGAAGCTTTCTTT. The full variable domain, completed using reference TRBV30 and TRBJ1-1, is SQTIHQWPATLVQPVGSPLSLECTVEGTSNPNLYWYRQAAGRGLQLLFYSVGIGQISSEVPQNLSASRPQDRQFILSSKKLLLSDSGFYLCAWSPLGGQGGTEAFFGQGTRLTVV.

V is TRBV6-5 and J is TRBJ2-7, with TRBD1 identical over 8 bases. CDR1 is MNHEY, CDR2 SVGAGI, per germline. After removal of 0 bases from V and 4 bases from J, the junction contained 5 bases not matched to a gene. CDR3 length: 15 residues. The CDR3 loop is CASSYSTDRVYEQYF. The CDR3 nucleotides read TGTGCCAGCAGTTACTCGACGGACAGGGTATACGAGCAGTACTTC.

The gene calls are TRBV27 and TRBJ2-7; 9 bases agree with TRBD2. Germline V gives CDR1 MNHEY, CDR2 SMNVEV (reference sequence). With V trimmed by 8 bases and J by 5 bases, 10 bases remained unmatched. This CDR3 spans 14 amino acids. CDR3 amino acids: CASGWAVAGDEQYF. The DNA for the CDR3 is TGTGCCAGCGGCTGGGCAGTAGCGGGGGACGAGCAGTACTTC.

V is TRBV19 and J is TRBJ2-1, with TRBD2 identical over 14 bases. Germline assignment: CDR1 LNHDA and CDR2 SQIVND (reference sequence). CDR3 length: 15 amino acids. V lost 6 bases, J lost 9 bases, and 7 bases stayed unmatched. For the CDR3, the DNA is TGTGCCAGTAGCTTGACTAGCGGGGGGGCCCGTGAGCAGTTCTTC. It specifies CASSLTSGGAREQFF. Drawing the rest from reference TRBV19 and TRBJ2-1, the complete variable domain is DGGITQSPKYLFRKEGQNVTLSCEQNLNHDAMYWYRQDPGQGLRLIYYSQIVNDFQKGDIAEGYSVSREKKESFPLTVTSAQKNPTAFYLCASSLTSGGAREQFFGPGTRLTVL.

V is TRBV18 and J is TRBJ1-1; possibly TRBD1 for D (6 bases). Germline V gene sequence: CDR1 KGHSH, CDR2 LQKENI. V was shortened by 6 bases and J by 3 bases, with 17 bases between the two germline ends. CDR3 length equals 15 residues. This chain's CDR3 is CASSPPGTQYTEAFF. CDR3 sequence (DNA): TGTGCCAGCTCCCCTCCAGGGACACAATACACTGAAGCTTTCTTT. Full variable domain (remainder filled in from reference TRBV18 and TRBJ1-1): NAGVMQNPRHLVRRRGQEARLRCSPMKGHSHVYWYRQLPEEGLKFMVYLQKENIIDESGMPKERFSAEFPKEGPSILRIQQVVRGDSAAYFCASSPPGTQYTEAFFGQGTRLTVV.

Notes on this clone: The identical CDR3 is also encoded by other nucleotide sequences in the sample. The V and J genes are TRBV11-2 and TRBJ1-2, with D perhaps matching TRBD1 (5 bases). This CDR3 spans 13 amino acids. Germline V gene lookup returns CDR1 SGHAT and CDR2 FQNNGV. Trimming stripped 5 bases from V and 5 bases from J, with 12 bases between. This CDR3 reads CASSPGGGYGYTF. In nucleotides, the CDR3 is TGTGCCAGCAGCCCCGGCGGGGGGTATGGCTACACCTTC.

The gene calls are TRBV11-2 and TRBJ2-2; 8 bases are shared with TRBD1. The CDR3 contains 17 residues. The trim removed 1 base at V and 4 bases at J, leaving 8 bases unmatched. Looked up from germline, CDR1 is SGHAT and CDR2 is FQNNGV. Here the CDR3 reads CASSLGGQGAGTGELFF. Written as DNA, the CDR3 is TGTGCCAGCAGCTTAGGGGGTCAGGGGGCAGGCACCGGGGAGCTGTTTTTT. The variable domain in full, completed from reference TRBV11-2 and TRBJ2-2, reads EAGVAQSPRYKIIEKRQSVAFWCNPISGHATLYWYQQILGQGPKLLIQFQNNGVVDDSQLPKDRFSAERLKGVDSTLKIQPAKLEDSAVYLCASSLGGQGAGTGELFFGEGSRLTVL.